The entry below gives a single T cell receptor beta chain sequence along with its context. The data were taken from a study of control samples from healthy donors and cancer patients. The CDR3 covers 18 residues. The germline CDR1 and CDR2 sequences are MNHNS and SASEGT. V trimming: 4 bases; J trimming: 2 bases; junction bases outside the gene matches: 10. Libraries were prepared by immunoSEQ multiplex PCR; TCRdb keeps only in-frame clonotypes and omits some of them. The data hold about 130,000 clones, with roughly 92% observed a single time. The chain employs TRBV6-1 and TRBJ1-5; 11 nucleotides match TRBD1. The TCR sequence derives from a man aged 80 or over with head and neck cancer. Sequenced: PBMCs. The CDR3 DNA is TGTGCCAGCAGTGTTGGGGGGACAGGGGGTAAAGGCAATCAGCCCCAGCATTTT. It codes for CASSVGGTGGKGNQPQHF.